The subject of this entry is one T cell receptor beta chain. What it binds is not known. Sequencing used immunoSEQ multiplex PCR; TCRdb keeps in-frame clones, though not all of them. Counted here are 85,000 to 90,000 clones, less than 80% occurring once; the ten biggest clones make up more than 13%. The data are from a study of radiotherapy plus CTLA-4 blockade in lung cancer. Study context: Disease control was seen in over 25% of patients, objective responses in 15% to 20%.

Study-level results: Clones derived from tumor TCRs expanded in blood after radiotherapy plus ipilimumab. Together with interferon-beta, which increased in serum after radiation, early dynamic changes in blood T cell clones were reportedly the best predictors of response.

The CDR3 is made up of 18 amino acids. The germline V and J ends were trimmed by 2 bases and 5 bases, with 23 bases remaining between them. Germline V gene sequence: CDR1 SGHTA, CDR2 FQGNSA. This receptor was obtained from a human donor with non-small cell lung cancer that progressed on radiotherapy plus ipilimumab. The sample in question was peripheral blood, obtained from a patient treated with radiotherapy plus ipilimumab. The rearrangement links TRBV7-2 to TRBJ2-3, with a weak D call TRBD2 (5 bases). In DNA, the CDR3 is TGTGCCAGCAGCTTAACGATCAGACTGCCTGGGAGCGGAGATACGCAGTATTTT. It is translated as CASSLTIRLPGSGDTQYF.